This T cell receptor beta chain was profiled in a study of PD-1 blockade in classical Hodgkin lymphoma. Study-level background: Nivolumab 3 mg/kg was given intravenously every 2 weeks.

Every patient experienced relapse after autologous stem cell transplantation, and brentuximab vedotin exposure varied. This clone was recorded only once. Antigen unknown. Study outcomes and limitations: Nivolumab initiated under 1 year post-ASCT led to patient exclusion. Only CD4+ TCR diversity, not CD8+, had risen significantly by C4D1.

Only in-frame clones appear in the TCRdb table, and some are missing; sequencing was by immunoSEQ multiplex PCR. Of 70,000 or so clones in the sample, over 55% were seen once. The CDR3 has 12 residues. Germline trimming cut 3 bases from V and 6 bases from J; bases unmatched to any gene: 1. Per germline, CDR1 LNHDA and CDR2 SQIVND (reference sequence). This receptor was obtained from a human donor with classical Hodgkin lymphoma. The chain employs TRBV19 and TRBJ1-1; 7 positions match TRBD1. The starting material was peripheral blood mononuclear cells (PBMCs), obtained before the second cycle of nivolumab. The CDR3 DNA reads TGTGCCAGTAGTATCCAGGGGGCTGAAGCTTTCTTT. Protein: CASSIQGAEAFF.